Shown below are 6 T cell receptor beta chains from a single sample sequenced in a study of human CD8 memory T cell subsets. A UMI-labeled 5' RACE approach was the method that produced the TCR beta libraries. TCRdb re-called the 5' RACE reads and gives one entry per CDR3 protein, without DNA. The sample table sets out approximately 7,800 distinct CDR3 sequences. Sequenced sample: CD8+ T cells from PBMCs. The source of these receptors is a human donor in good health.

This clonotype is identified as medium-sized from frequency. The rearrangement uses TRBV15 and TRBJ1-6. Germline V gives CDR1 LNHNV, CDR2 YYDKDF (reference sequence). The CDR3 consists of 13 residues. The CDR3 loop reads CATSRATNSPLHF.

V is TRBV9 and J is TRBJ2-3; TCRdb indicates TRBD1, and absent DNA this call remains unverified. CDR3 length: 16 residues. CDR1 and CDR2 (germline): SGDLS, YYNGEE. The CDR3 loop is CASGTGQGSATDTQYF.

The V call is TRBV18, the J call TRBJ1-1. The CDR3 covers 13 residues. Per germline, CDR1 KGHSH and CDR2 LQKENI. The CDR3 loop is CASSSRANTEAFF.

The chain joins TRBV5-1 to TRBJ1-1; TCRdb's D call of TRBD1 is untestable without DNA. CDR1 is SGHRS, CDR2 YFSETQ, per germline. CDR3 length: 15 residues. CDR3 sequence reads: CASSLMPGQNTEAFF.

This clonotype shows up as medium-sized by frequency. The chain has TRBV28 and TRBJ2-7; checking the TCRdb D call of TRBD2 is not possible without DNA. The CDR3 has 14 amino acids. Germline values: CDR1 MDHEN, CDR2 SYDVKM. This chain's CDR3 is CASSSLAGVPEQYF.

The genes are TRBV7-9 and TRBJ2-3. CDR3 size: 15 residues. Germline V lookup: CDR1 SEHNR, CDR2 FQNEAQ (reference sequence). The chain's CDR3 is CASSPDRTSTDTQYF. Filled out from reference TRBV7-9 and TRBJ2-3, the complete variable domain reads DTGVSQNPRHKITKRGQNVTFRCDPISEHNRLYWYRQTLGQGPEFLTYFQNEAQLEKSRLLSDRFSAERPKGSFSTLEIQRTEQGDSAMYLCASSPDRTSTDTQYFGPGTRLTVL.